One sample yielded the 17 T cell receptor beta chains listed below, sequenced in a study of T cell responses to AZD1222 COVID-19 vaccine. The method was immunoSEQ multiplex PCR; TCRdb's version includes in-frame clones alone and lacks a portion of them. The table shows under 100,000 clones, with approximately 85% occurring only once. This sample comprised peripheral blood, obtained 28 days after the second AZD1222 dose. The origin of the receptors is an adult who received the AZD1222 COVID-19 vaccine.

The chain combines TRBV7-2 with TRBJ2-7; D unresolved. Germline V CDR1 and CDR2: SGHTA, FQGNSA. V lost 5 bases, J lost 3 bases, and 11 bases lay in between. This CDR3 has 13 amino acids. The chain's CDR3 is CASSGSVVYEQYF. The CDR3, as DNA: TGTGCCAGCAGCGGAAGCGTGGTCTACGAGCAGTACTTC.

The V call is TRBV24-1, the J call TRBJ2-2; D not resolved. The V end lost 6 bases, the J end lost 4 bases, and 5 bases lay between the germline ends. The CDR3 covers 12 residues. The germline V gene encodes CDR1 KGHDR and CDR2 SFDVKD. The CDR3 nucleotides read TGTGCCACCAGTTCATTCACCGGGGAGCTGTTTTTT. It codes for CATSSFTGELFF.

The gene calls are TRBV6-5 and TRBJ2-1; D remains unclear. The germline V and J ends were trimmed by 9 bases and 8 bases, with 11 bases remaining between them. Germline assignment: CDR1 MNHEY and CDR2 SVGAGI. The CDR3 has 11 residues. The CDR3 sequence is CASTPGHEQFF. CDR3 DNA sequence: TGTGCCAGTACGCCAGGCCATGAGCAGTTCTTC.

This chain uses TRBV6-5 with TRBJ1-2; 8 bases fit TRBD1. The CDR3 loop spans 13 amino acids. CDR1 MNHEY and CDR2 SVGAGI come from the germline V gene. Trimming at V came to 5 bases and at J to 6 bases, leaving 5 bases not matched to a gene. CDR3 DNA sequence: TGTGCCAGCAGTCAGCAGGGGGCGCATGGCTACACCTTC. This encodes CASSQQGAHGYTF.

By sample share, this clone is medium-sized. In nucleotides, the CDR3 is TGTGCCAGCAGCCAAGAAGGGACGGGAGTTCTTACAGATACGCAGTATTTT. Translation: CASSQEGTGVLTDTQYF. This sequence joins TRBV3-1 (or the pseudogene TRBV3-2) and TRBJ2-3; a weak D match, TRBD2 (6 bases). The germline gives CDR1 LGHDT, CDR2 YNNKEL (reference sequence). The CDR3 runs 17 residues. V was cut by 0 bases and J by 3 bases, with 16 bases left in between.

The rearrangement joins TRBV4-1 to TRBJ2-2, with a tentative D call TRBD1 (6 bases). CDR3 length: 16 residues. V was clipped by 0 bases and J by 0 bases, with 8 bases between them. Looked up from germline, CDR1 is MGHRA and CDR2 is YSYEKL. The CDR3 is CASSQENRANTGELFF. CDR3 DNA: TGCGCCAGCAGCCAAGAGAACAGGGCGAACACCGGGGAGCTGTTTTTT.

V and J are TRBV27 and TRBJ1-1, with 9 positions matching TRBD1. The CDR3 spans 16 residues. J was trimmed by 5 bases and V by 2 bases; bases with no gene match: 9. The germline V gene encodes CDR1 MNHEY and CDR2 SMNVEV (reference sequence). DNA for the CDR3: TGTGCCAGCAGTTTACGAGGGACAGGGACATGGACTGAAGCTTTCTTT. This translates into CASSLRGTGTWTEAFF.

This chain uses TRBV11-3 with TRBJ1-1; unclear D gene. There are 14 residues in the CDR3. V was pared by 3 bases and J by 1 base, with 9 bases between. Germline CDR1 reads SGHNT; CDR2 reads YENEEA. This CDR3 is CASSFSGANTEAFF. The CDR3 DNA is TGTGCCAGCAGCTTTTCAGGTGCGAACACTGAAGCTTTCTTT.

This clone was detected once. CDR3 coding DNA: TGTGCCAGCAGCCTCCCTAGCGGGAGACGGTACGAGCAGTACTTC. Its translation is CASSLPSGRRYEQYF. The chain couples TRBV7-8 to TRBJ2-7; TRBD2 matches 10 bases. V shed 5 bases, J shed 4 bases, and the junction held 8 bases outside the gene matches. The CDR3 runs to 15 residues. Germline CDR1 and CDR2: SGHVS and FQNEAQ.

The rearrangement joins TRBV7-3 to TRBJ2-3; 7 nucleotides line up with TRBD2. This CDR3 contains 13 residues. Germline CDR1 is SGHTA and CDR2 is FQGTGA. With 6 bases clipped from V and 6 bases from J, the junction kept 6 bases outside the gene matches. The CDR3 loop is CASSPLGGDTQYF. In nucleotides, the CDR3 is TGTGCCAGCAGTCCACTGGGAGGGGATACGCAGTATTTT.

The rearrangement uses TRBV19 and TRBJ2-5, with D maybe TRBD2 (7 bases). The CDR3 is 14 residues long. Between the trimmed V and J ends, which lost 5 bases and 7 bases, there was a span of 17 bases. Germline CDR1 reads LNHDA; CDR2 reads SQIVND (reference sequence). The CDR3 DNA reads TGTGCCAGTAGTCCTAGCGGAGGGGGGGGGACCCAGTACTTC. Amino acid sequence: CASSPSGGGGTQYF.

The J gene is TRBJ2-7, the V gene TRBV6-2 or TRBV6-3, with D possibly matching TRBD2 (5 bases). Per the germline V gene, CDR1 is MNHEY and CDR2 is SVGEGT. This CDR3 contains 12 residues. V shed 6 bases and J shed 6 bases, with 12 bases lying between them. This CDR3 is CASRYPGGEQYV. DNA for the CDR3: TGTGCCAGCAGGTACCCCGGAGGCGAGCAGTACGTC.

J is TRBJ1-4 and V is TRBV10-3, with D uncertain. V was cut by 8 bases and J by 3 bases, with 10 bases left in between. The germline CDR1 and CDR2 sequences are ENHRY and SYGVKD. The CDR3 length is 13 residues. CDR3 DNA: TGTGCCATCCGAGATAGAGCTAATGAAAAACTGTTTTTT. Protein product: CAIRDRANEKLFF.

The rearrangement joins TRBV3-1 (or the pseudogene TRBV3-2) to TRBJ2-5; D is perhaps TRBD2 (6 bases). Per the germline V gene, CDR1 is LGHDT and CDR2 is YNNKEL (reference sequence). This CDR3 has 15 amino acids. V was pared by 0 bases and J by 1 base, with 9 bases between. The CDR3 region is CASSQDRDFQETQYF. The CDR3 DNA follows: TGTGCCAGCAGCCAAGACCGGGACTTCCAAGAGACCCAGTACTTC.

The chain uses TRBV20-1 and TRBJ1-6; maybe TRBD1 (5 bases). CDR3 length: 15 residues. The germline gives CDR1 DFQATT, CDR2 SNEGSKA (reference sequence). Trimming left V 3 bases short and J 4 bases short, with 13 bases between. As DNA, the CDR3 is TGCAGTGCTAGTCGGCAGGGTGCTTATAATTCACCCCTCCACTTT. It encodes CSASRQGAYNSPLHF.

This chain uses TRBV18 with TRBJ1-4; D might be TRBD1 (6 bases). The germline V gene encodes CDR1 KGHSH and CDR2 LQKENI. V shed 3 bases and J shed 8 bases, with 19 bases lying between them. The CDR3 covers 16 residues. CDR3 in amino acids: CASSPSGAGEYEKLFF. DNA for the CDR3: TGTGCCAGCTCACCGTCAGGGGCAGGGGAATACGAAAAACTGTTTTTT.

The chain is built from TRBV7-2 and TRBJ2-7; D not certain. This CDR3 is built from 13 residues. V gave up 4 bases and J gave up 5 bases, with 12 bases separating them. CDR1 and CDR2 from the germline V gene are SGHTA and FQGNSA. The CDR3 DNA reads as TGTGCCAGCAGCTCGCCTTATGCGGACGAGCAGTACTTC. Protein: CASSSPYADEQYF. The variable domain in full, completed from reference TRBV7-2 and TRBJ2-7, reads GAGVSQSPSNKVTEKGKDVELRCDPISGHTALYWYRQSLGQGLEFLIYFQGNSAPDKSGLPSDRFSAERTGGSVSTLTIQRTQQEDSAVYLCASSSPYADEQYFGPGTRLTVT.